These T cell receptor beta chains were read from a single sample in a study of blood T cell repertoires in COVID-19. The protocol was immunoSEQ multiplex PCR, while the TCRdb copy is restricted to in-frame clones and leaves out a portion. The sample holds just under 350,000 clones, 91% seen once. Input material: peripheral blood. These receptors were taken from a woman aged 18-35 years who had recovered from COVID-19. CDR3s include the opening cysteine and the closing phenylalanine or tryptophan. A D gene is named only where the DNA matches it firmly.

CDR3	DNA	J	V	D
CASSLSRDSPGELFF	TGCGCCAGCAGCCTATCTCGGGACTCTCCCGGGGAGCTGTTTTTT	TRBJ2-2	TRBV4-3	.
CASSARTGSTDTQYF	TGCGCCAGCAGTGCAAGGACAGGGTCCACAGATACGCAGTATTTT	TRBJ2-3	TRBV10-2	TRBD1
CASSIELYQETQYF	TGTGCCAGTAGTATAGAACTGTACCAAGAGACCCAGTACTTC	TRBJ2-5	TRBV19	.
CASSKPRHGDTQYF	TGTGCCAGCAGCAAACCAAGACACGGAGATACGCAGTATTTT	TRBJ2-3	TRBV21-1	.
CASSPGQEAYNEQFF	TGTGCCAGCAGCCCAGGACAGGAGGCTTACAATGAGCAGTTCTTC	TRBJ2-1	TRBV5-8	TRBD1
CASSPRPRQGAETQYF	TGTGCCAGCTCACCGCGTCCGCGACAGGGCGCAGAGACCCAGTACTTC	TRBJ2-5	TRBV18	TRBD1
CASRLTGDPETQYF	TGTGCCAGCAGGTTGACAGGGGACCCAGAGACCCAGTACTTC	TRBJ2-5	TRBV28	TRBD1
CAWKGRVGTEAFF	TGTGCCTGGAAAGGCAGGGTGGGAACTGAAGCTTTCTTT	TRBJ1-1	TRBV30	.
CASSPRGLETQYF	TGTGCCAGCAGCCCTAGGGGGTTAGAGACCCAGTACTTC	TRBJ2-5	TRBV7-9	.
CAISETGRELFF	TGTGCCATCAGTGAGACAGGTCGGGAGCTGTTTTTT	TRBJ2-2	TRBV10-3	.
CASSIRQGLSYGYTF	TGTGCCAGTAGTATACGACAGGGTCTGAGCTATGGCTACACCTTC	TRBJ1-2	TRBV19	TRBD1